This is a list of T cell receptor beta chains from one sample in a study of T cell responses to AZD1222 COVID-19 vaccine. Libraries were prepared by immunoSEQ multiplex PCR; TCRdb keeps only in-frame clonotypes and omits some of them. The sample holds roughly 150,000 clones; over 80% are singletons and the top ten take 1.5% to 2%. The material was peripheral blood, obtained on day 0 of AZD1222 vaccination. The origin of the receptors is an adult in good health. The CDR3 runs from the conserved cysteine through the conserved F or W.

v_gene: TRBV19
j_gene: TRBJ2-7
len: 14
CDR3aa: CASSPFLDSYEQYF

v_gene: TRBV11-1
j_gene: TRBJ1-5
len: 13
CDR3aa: CASSLADGDPQHF

v_gene: TRBV7-2
j_gene: TRBJ2-3
len: 12
CDR3aa: CASSPGTDTQYF

v_gene: TRBV4-1
j_gene: TRBJ2-5
len: 15
CDR3aa: CASSQQTGVRETQYF

v_gene: TRBV15
j_gene: TRBJ2-3
len: 15
CDR3aa: CATSRDAAETDTQYF

v_gene: TRBV7-8
j_gene: TRBJ2-1
len: 15
CDR3aa: CASSLVAGGPFEQFF

v_gene: TRBV27
j_gene: TRBJ1-3
len: 14
CDR3aa: CASSLLGSGNTIYF

v_gene: TRBV30
j_gene: TRBJ2-5
len: 13
CDR3aa: CAWSFRDQETQYF

v_gene: TRBV19
j_gene: TRBJ1-5
len: 16
CDR3aa: CASSMDITASNQPQHF

v_gene: TRBV7-6
j_gene: TRBJ2-7
len: 17
CDR3aa: CASSQSASGGALSEQYF

v_gene: TRBV28
j_gene: TRBJ1-6
len: 17
CDR3aa: CASSSWGEGGKNSPLHF

v_gene: TRBV28
j_gene: TRBJ1-1
len: 18
CDR3aa: CASSPTLPGQAMNTEAFF

v_gene: TRBV3-1/TRBV3-2
j_gene: TRBJ2-7
len: 14
CDR3aa: CASSPSWEWYEQYF

v_gene: TRBV9
j_gene: TRBJ2-2
len: 16
CDR3aa: CASSSPKTANTGELFF

v_gene: TRBV7-6
j_gene: TRBJ2-7
len: 18
CDR3aa: CASSLALAGPRFVYEQYF

v_gene: TRBV28
j_gene: TRBJ1-6
len: 14
CDR3aa: CASVGQGKFSPLHF

v_gene: TRBV27
j_gene: TRBJ1-5
len: 15
CDR3aa: CATLPGQVSNQPQHF

v_gene: TRBV27
j_gene: TRBJ2-5
len: 12
CDR3aa: CARSHRQETQYF

v_gene: TRBV29-1
j_gene: TRBJ2-3
len: 17
CDR3aa: CSVEDQVGAGGVDTQYF

v_gene: TRBV7-2
j_gene: TRBJ2-1
len: 14
CDR3aa: CASSFRGESDEQFF

v_gene: TRBV5-4
j_gene: TRBJ2-7
len: 14
CDR3aa: CASSGDRSSYEQYF

v_gene: TRBV28
j_gene: TRBJ2-1
len: 16
CDR3aa: CASSLQGLIPGNEQFF

v_gene: TRBV7-2
j_gene: TRBJ1-1
len: 13
CDR3aa: CASSWAANTEAFF

v_gene: TRBV11-3
j_gene: TRBJ2-2
len: 15
CDR3aa: CASSPKGWTTGELFF

v_gene: TRBV10-3
j_gene: TRBJ2-5
len: 17
CDR3aa: CAISEPGLGQGVKTQYF

v_gene: TRBV12-3/TRBV12-4
j_gene: TRBJ1-1
len: 12
CDR3aa: CASSLEPTEAFF

v_gene: TRBV3-1/TRBV3-2
j_gene: TRBJ1-6
len: 16
CDR3aa: CASSQDRAGGVSPLHF

v_gene: TRBV4-1
j_gene: TRBJ1-4
len: 16
CDR3aa: CASSQDLGGWGEKLFF

v_gene: TRBV5-4
j_gene: TRBJ1-1
len: 16
CDR3aa: CASSFLLGQGNTEAFF

v_gene: TRBV5-4
j_gene: TRBJ2-2
len: 15
CDR3aa: CASSSSGRGSGELFF

v_gene: TRBV5-1
j_gene: TRBJ1-1
len: 16
CDR3aa: CASSSDGQGVNTEAFF

v_gene: TRBV5-1
j_gene: TRBJ1-6
len: 18
CDR3aa: CASSPWDGLSPGGSPLHF

v_gene: TRBV29-1
j_gene: TRBJ1-2
len: 12
CDR3aa: CSVVPGGYGYTF

v_gene: TRBV2
j_gene: TRBJ1-1
len: 13
CDR3aa: CASRGDLNTEAFF

v_gene: TRBV29-1
j_gene: TRBJ1-4
len: 13
CDR3aa: CSVGPGNNEKLFF

v_gene: TRBV19
j_gene: TRBJ1-3
len: 16
CDR3aa: CASSTAVHVSGNTIYF

v_gene: TRBV6-5
j_gene: TRBJ1-2
len: 14
CDR3aa: CASSYSSAGYGYTF

v_gene: TRBV19
j_gene: TRBJ2-5
len: 14
CDR3aa: CASTPSGVQGTQYF

v_gene: TRBV28
j_gene: TRBJ2-1
len: 13
CDR3aa: CASRTGGSDEQFF

v_gene: TRBV10-1
j_gene: TRBJ1-3
len: 14
CDR3aa: CASSEDAGGNTIYF

v_gene: TRBV6-2/TRBV6-3
j_gene: TRBJ1-1
len: 13
CDR3aa: CASSYSGPLEAFF

v_gene: TRBV4-1
j_gene: TRBJ2-7
len: 16
CDR3aa: CASSQKTSGFPYEQYF